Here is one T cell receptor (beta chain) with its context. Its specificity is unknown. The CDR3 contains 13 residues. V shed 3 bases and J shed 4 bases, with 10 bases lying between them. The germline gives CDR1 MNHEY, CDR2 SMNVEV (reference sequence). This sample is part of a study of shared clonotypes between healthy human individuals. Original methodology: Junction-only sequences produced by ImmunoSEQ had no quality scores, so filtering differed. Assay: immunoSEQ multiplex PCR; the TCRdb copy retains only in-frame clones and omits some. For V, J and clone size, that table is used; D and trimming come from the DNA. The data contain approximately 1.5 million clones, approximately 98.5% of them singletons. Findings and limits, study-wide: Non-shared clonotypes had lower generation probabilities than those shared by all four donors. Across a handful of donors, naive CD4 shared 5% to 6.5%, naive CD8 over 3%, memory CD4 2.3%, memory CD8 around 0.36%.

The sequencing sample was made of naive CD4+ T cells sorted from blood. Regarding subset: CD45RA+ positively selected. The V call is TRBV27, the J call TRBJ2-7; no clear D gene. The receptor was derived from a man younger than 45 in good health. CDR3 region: CASSFRILYEQYF. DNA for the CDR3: TGTGCCAGCAGTTTTCGGATTCTTTACGAGCAGTACTTC.